Each of the 31 T cell receptor beta chains below was sequenced from the same sample in a study of cytomegalovirus exposure and HLA in healthy donors. Amplification used 60 Vbeta primers and 13 Jbeta primers. Here immunoSEQ multiplex PCR was the method, and the copy in TCRdb shows in-frame clones only, minus some. The data show 70,000 to 95,000 clones, about three fifths seen once. Sequencing used PBMCs. The receptors shown here come from a woman in her twenties or thirties in good health and CMV-seropositive.

The V gene is TRBV2, the J gene TRBJ1-2; tentatively, D is TRBD1 (6 bases). V lost 3 bases to trimming and J lost 8 bases, with 16 bases between them. Germline V gene lookup returns CDR1 SNHLY and CDR2 FYNNEI. The CDR3 runs 14 residues. The DNA of the CDR3 is TGTGCCAGCAGTGACACAGGGCTCTCCTTGGGCTACACCTTC. This encodes CASSDTGLSLGYTF.

The rearrangement uses TRBV18 and TRBJ1-1; 8 nucleotides line up with TRBD1. The J segment lost 3 bases and the V segment lost 8 bases, leaving 2 bases of the junction unmatched. CDR1 is KGHSH, CDR2 LQKENI, per germline. CDR3 size: 12 residues. Here the CDR3 reads CASLQGDTEAFF. The CDR3 DNA reads as TGTGCCAGCCTACAGGGGGACACTGAAGCTTTCTTT. Based on the CDR3 plus reference TRBV18 and TRBJ1-1, the full variable domain is NAGVMQNPRHLVRRRGQEARLRCSPMKGHSHVYWYRQLPEEGLKFMVYLQKENIIDESGMPKERFSAEFPKEGPSILRIQQVVRGDSAAYFCASLQGDTEAFFGQGTRLTVV.

V usage is TRBV20-1 and J usage is TRBJ2-7; D call uncertain. The CDR3 is made up of 11 amino acids. The germline V gene encodes CDR1 DFQATT and CDR2 SNEGSKA (reference sequence). The V end lost 2 bases, the J end lost 7 bases, and 9 bases lay between the germline ends. The CDR3 protein is CSARPRIEQYF. The CDR3 nucleotides read TGCAGTGCTAGACCGCGGATTGAGCAGTACTTC.

This clone was detected once. This chain links TRBV11-1 with TRBJ2-1, with a weak D call TRBD2 (6 bases). Germline CDR1 SGHAT, CDR2 FQDESV (reference sequence). V was cut by 6 bases and J by 1 base, with 10 bases left in between. This CDR3 region has 14 residues. CDR3 in DNA: TGTGCCAGCAGTCCCGGGGGATCCTACAATGAGCAGTTCTTC. Translating it yields CASSPGGSYNEQFF. Based on the CDR3 plus reference TRBV11-1 and TRBJ2-1, the full variable domain is EAEVAQSPRYKITEKSQAVAFWCDPISGHATLYWYRQILGQGPELLVQFQDESVVDDSQLPKDRFSAERLKGVDSTLKIQPAELGDSAMYLCASSPGGSYNEQFFGPGTRLTVL.

This clone was seen a single time. V gene TRBV7-3 combines with J gene TRBJ1-1; 7 bases fit TRBD1. This CDR3 spans 15 amino acids. CDR1 and CDR2 from the germline V gene are SGHTA and FQGTGA. The V gene end was trimmed by 5 bases and the J gene end by 1 base; junction bases not matched to a gene: 7. DNA of the CDR3: TGTGCCAGCAGCCCCGGGGGACAGCAGAACACTGAAGCTTTCTTT. This encodes CASSPGGQQNTEAFF. The full variable domain, with the rest looked up from reference TRBV7-3 and TRBJ1-1, is GAGVSQTPSNKVTEKGKYVELRCDPISGHTALYWYRQSLGQGPEFLIYFQGTGAADDSGLPNDRFFAVRPEGSVSTLKIQRTERGDSAVYLCASSPGGQQNTEAFFGQGTRLTVV.

This chain joins TRBV28 and TRBJ1-5; maybe TRBD1 (6 bases). The germline CDR1 and CDR2 sequences are MDHEN and SYDVKM. Trimming left V 7 bases short and J 7 bases short, with 17 bases between. The CDR3 totals 14 residues. This chain's CDR3 is CASTTGSTYQPQHF. The CDR3 DNA follows: TGTGCCAGCACTACAGGGTCCACTTACCAGCCCCAGCATTTT.

The V and J genes are TRBV19 and TRBJ2-1, with 10 bases matching TRBD2. Germline V CDR1 and CDR2: LNHDA, SQIVND (reference sequence). J was trimmed by 6 bases and V by 3 bases; bases with no gene match: 11. The length of the CDR3 is 17 residues. In DNA form, the CDR3 reads TGTGCCAGTAGTATCGGGGTAGCGGGGGGTAGGGGCAATGAGCAGTTCTTC. Its translation: CASSIGVAGGRGNEQFF.

The chain uses TRBV7-3 and TRBJ2-5; 7 bases agree with TRBD2. J gave up 9 bases and V 5 bases, and 12 bases lay outside the gene matches. The CDR3 length is 14 residues. The V gene's germline CDR1 is SGHTA and CDR2 FQGTGA. DNA for the CDR3: TGTGCCAGCAGCCGGTTGGCGGGGGTAGGGGCCCAGTACTTC. Protein: CASSRLAGVGAQYF.

This clone was counted between two and nine times. The chain links TRBV6-5 to TRBJ2-5, with unresolved D. The J call may not be correct, given that the DNA end is closer to TRBJ2-7. CDR3 length: 11 amino acids. Germline V CDR1 and CDR2: MNHEY, SVGAGI. The CDR3 here is CASSLGYEQYF. Written as DNA, the CDR3 is TGTGCCAGCAGTTTGGGCTACGAGCAGTACTTC.

In its sample, this clone was seen a few times. This chain uses TRBV6-5 with TRBJ1-2, with a possible D match to TRBD1 (5 bases). The germline V gene has CDR1 MNHEY and CDR2 SVGAGI. This CDR3 is built from 13 residues. With 4 bases removed from V and 8 bases from J, the gap between germline ends came to 14 bases. CDR3 sequence reads: CASSFDSQTGYTF. The CDR3 DNA reads TGTGCCAGCAGTTTCGACAGCCAGACGGGCTACACCTTC.

The chain couples TRBV6-5 to TRBJ1-2; TRBD1 matches at 9 bases. CDR3 length equals 14 residues. Per the germline V gene, CDR1 is MNHEY and CDR2 is SVGAGI. J was trimmed by 7 bases and V by 7 bases; bases with no gene match: 10. CDR3 coding DNA: TGTGCCAGCACCCCCAGACAGGGGGGATCTGGCTACACCTTC. Amino acids: CASTPRQGGSGYTF.

The gene calls are TRBV5-1 and TRBJ2-1, with 8 bases fitting TRBD2. The V and J ends lost 8 bases and 7 bases, in that order; junction bases with no gene match: 11. Per the germline V gene, CDR1 is SGHRS and CDR2 is YFSETQ. The length of the CDR3 is 14 residues. The DNA for the CDR3 is TGCGCCAGTTACGTCGGGGGGGCGCGGAATGAGCAGTTCTTC. Its translation is CASYVGGARNEQFF.

For this clone: The junction departs from germline at one end; a sequencing error may be responsible. The V and J genes are TRBV5-1 and TRBJ1-2, with TRBD1 as a possible D gene (6 bases). The CDR3 covers 13 residues. Germline V CDR1 and CDR2: SGHRS, YFSETQ. CDR3 sequence reads: CASSRGATYGYPF. The CDR3 nucleotides are TGCGCCAGCAGCCGGGGGGCCACATATGGCTACCCCTTC. The complete variable domain, with remaining parts taken from reference TRBV5-1 and TRBJ1-2, reads KAGVTQTPRYLIKTRGQQVTLSCSPISGHRSVSWYQQTPGQGLQFLFEYFSETQRNKGNFPGRFSGRQFSNSRSEMNVSTLELGDSALYLCASSRGATYGYPFGSGTRLTVV.

The chain recombines TRBV21-1 with TRBJ1-5. TRBV21-1 is deemed a pseudogene. CDR3 size: 15 residues. CDR3 bases: TGTGCCAGCAGCTGTAGCGATGATAGCAATCAGCCCCAGCATTTT. This sequence encodes CASSCSDDSNQPQHF.

The chain is built from TRBV11-3 and TRBJ1-2; TRBD1 aligns across 9 bases. The CDR3 spans 13 residues. The germline CDR1 and CDR2 sequences are SGHNT and YENEEA. The V segment lost 5 bases and the J segment 3 bases; nucleotides outside the gene matches: 1. Written as DNA, the CDR3 is TGTGCCAGCAGCAGGACAGGGGACTATGGCTACACCTTC. This codes for CASSRTGDYGYTF. The complete variable domain, with remaining parts taken from reference TRBV11-3 and TRBJ1-2, reads EAGVVQSPRYKIIEKKQPVAFWCNPISGHNTLYWYLQNLGQGPELLIRYENEEAVDDSQLPKDRFSAERLKGVDSTLKIQPAELGDSAVYLCASSRTGDYGYTFGSGTRLTVV.

V is TRBV30 and J is TRBJ1-2, with D hard to call. Deletions cut 4 bases from V and 7 bases from J, with 19 bases between. This CDR3 is 14 amino acids long. Germline CDR1 and CDR2: GTSNPN and SVGIG (reference sequence). The CDR3, as DNA: TGTGCCTGGACCCGTTTAGAGGGTAATGGTGGCTACACCTTC. Translating it yields CAWTRLEGNGGYTF.

The J gene is TRBJ2-2, the V gene TRBV9, with a tentative D call TRBD1 (6 bases). V lost 2 bases and J lost 4, with 21 bases in between. Germline values: CDR1 SGDLS, CDR2 YYNGEE. The CDR3 extends over 18 amino acids. CDR3: CASSVGLGGGQTTGELFF. Here the CDR3 DNA reads TGTGCCAGCAGCGTCGGTTTAGGAGGAGGACAGACCACCGGGGAGCTGTTTTTT. Based on the CDR3 plus reference TRBV9 and TRBJ2-2, the full variable domain is DSGVTQTPKHLITATGQRVTLRCSPRSGDLSVYWYQQSLDQGLQFLIQYYNGEERAKGNILERFSAQQFPDLHSELNLSSLELGDSALYFCASSVGLGGGQTTGELFFGEGSRLTVL.

V is TRBV7-2 and J is TRBJ2-5; a weak D match, TRBD2 (6 bases). The CDR3 sequence is 16 residues long. V was clipped by 2 bases and J by 5 bases, with 18 bases between them. Germline V gene data show CDR1 as SGHTA and CDR2 as FQGNSA. CDR3 protein: CASSLRSGLPGETQYF. CDR3 DNA: TGTGCCAGCAGCTTAAGATCGGGACTGCCTGGGGAGACCCAGTACTTC.

This chain links TRBV18 with TRBJ1-3; no clear D gene. V gave up 2 bases and J gave up 1 base, with 12 bases separating them. This CDR3 has 16 amino acids. Per germline, CDR1 KGHSH and CDR2 LQKENI. For the CDR3, the DNA is TGTGCCAGCTCACCAGATTATCGGGGTTCTGGAAACACCATATATTTT. Protein: CASSPDYRGSGNTIYF. Filled out from reference TRBV18 and TRBJ1-3, the complete variable domain reads NAGVMQNPRHLVRRRGQEARLRCSPMKGHSHVYWYRQLPEEGLKFMVYLQKENIIDESGMPKERFSAEFPKEGPSILRIQQVVRGDSAAYFCASSPDYRGSGNTIYFGEGSWLTVV.

J is TRBJ2-1 and V is TRBV5-1; 7 positions agree with TRBD1. CDR1 SGHRS and CDR2 YFSETQ come from the germline V gene. The CDR3 runs to 14 residues. The junction had 3 bases not matched to a gene; V was cut back by 2 bases and J by 4 bases. The CDR3 nucleotides are TGCGCCAGCAGCTTCGGACAGGTTTACAATGAGCAGTTCTTC. Protein sequence: CASSFGQVYNEQFF.

This clone was seen more than once but under ten times. The chain uses TRBV5-1 and TRBJ2-7; D possibly corresponds to TRBD1 (5 bases). The germline V gene encodes CDR1 SGHRS and CDR2 YFSETQ. The CDR3 contains 13 residues. V shed 0 bases and J shed 6 bases, with 10 bases lying between them. CDR3 residues: CASSLVQGCEQYF. CDR3 bases: TGCGCCAGCAGCTTGGTTCAGGGCTGCGAGCAGTACTTC. Full variable domain (outside the CDR3, taken from reference TRBV5-1 and TRBJ2-7): KAGVTQTPRYLIKTRGQQVTLSCSPISGHRSVSWYQQTPGQGLQFLFEYFSETQRNKGNFPGRFSGRQFSNSRSEMNVSTLELGDSALYLCASSLVQGCEQYFGPGTRLTVT.

The count of this clone is one. V is TRBV27 and J is TRBJ2-3; D might be TRBD1 (6 bases). The germline V gene has CDR1 MNHEY and CDR2 SMNVEV (reference sequence). The CDR3 spans 15 residues. V was trimmed by 7 bases and J by 2 bases, leaving 16 bases between them. The CDR3 sequence: CASTTGYRVTDTQYF. The DNA of the CDR3 is TGTGCCAGCACCACGGGGTACAGGGTCACAGATACGCAGTATTTT.

The V and J genes are TRBV11-2 and TRBJ2-5; maybe TRBD1 (5 bases). V lost 5 bases, J lost 5 bases, and 9 bases lay in between. This CDR3 is 12 amino acids long. Germline CDR1 is SGHAT and CDR2 is FQNNGV. CDR3 region: CASSQGYETQYF. DNA of the CDR3: TGTGCCAGCAGCCAGGGCTATGAGACCCAGTACTTC.

Only a few counts were recorded for this clone. The same CDR3 can be traced to other DNA sequences in this sample. The V and J genes are TRBV5-1 and TRBJ1-2; TRBD1 aligns across 8 bases. The CDR3 length is 12 residues. Trimming removed 4 bases from V and 8 bases from J; junction bases left unmatched: 4. Per germline, CDR1 SGHRS and CDR2 YFSETQ. The CDR3 DNA reads TGCGCCAGCAGCCCGGACAGGGACGGCTACACCTTC. Its translation is CASSPDRDGYTF. The whole variable domain, remainder taken from reference TRBV5-1 and TRBJ1-2, is KAGVTQTPRYLIKTRGQQVTLSCSPISGHRSVSWYQQTPGQGLQFLFEYFSETQRNKGNFPGRFSGRQFSNSRSEMNVSTLELGDSALYLCASSPDRDGYTFGSGTRLTVV.

V and J are TRBV7-8 and TRBJ2-7; D is possibly TRBD1 (5 bases). The V gene's germline CDR1 is SGHVS and CDR2 FQNEAQ. Trimming removed 2 bases at V and 11 bases at J, with 25 bases between. This CDR3 comprises 16 residues. CDR3 sequence: CASSLLVRGSHSIEYF. The CDR3 coding sequence is TGTGCCAGCAGCTTACTGGTTAGGGGCTCGCACTCGATCGAGTACTTC.

The chain joins TRBV7-9 to TRBJ2-2; 7 positions match TRBD1. Per germline, CDR1 SEHNR and CDR2 FQNEAQ (reference sequence). CDR3 length: 15 residues. J lost 3 bases, V lost 4 bases, and 5 bases had no gene match. Written as DNA, the CDR3 is TGTGCCAGCAGCTCAGGGGGACGGGACACCGGGGAGCTGTTTTTT. Its translation: CASSSGGRDTGELFF.

The chain employs TRBV7-6 and TRBJ1-5; D is unclear. Looked up from germline, CDR1 is SGHVS and CDR2 is FNYEAQ. The CDR3 loop spans 18 amino acids. The germline V and J ends were trimmed by 2 bases and 2 bases, with 19 bases remaining between them. The CDR3, as DNA: TGTGCCAGCAGCTTATTCCGTCCGGCTACCGGGGGCAATCAGCCCCAGCATTTT. It translates to CASSLFRPATGGNQPQHF. The variable domain in full, completed from reference TRBV7-6 and TRBJ1-5, reads GAGVSQSPRYKVTKRGQDVALRCDPISGHVSLYWYRQALGQGPEFLTYFNYEAQQDKSGLPNDRFSAERPEGSISTLTIQRTEQRDSAMYRCASSLFRPATGGNQPQHFGDGTRLSIL.

The chain couples TRBV2 to TRBJ2-5; 14 nucleotides line up with TRBD2. The germline CDR1 and CDR2 sequences are SNHLY and FYNNEI. CDR3 length: 17 amino acids. The V segment lost 6 bases and the J segment 3 bases; nucleotides outside the gene matches: 9. The CDR3 loop is CASRGTSGGPHKETQYF. In nucleotides, the CDR3 is TGTGCCAGCAGGGGGACTAGCGGGGGACCGCACAAAGAGACCCAGTACTTC.

The rearrangement uses TRBV28 and TRBJ1-1; D remains unclear. Germline V lookup: CDR1 MDHEN, CDR2 SYDVKM. V gave up 3 bases and J gave up 0 bases, with 11 bases separating them. The CDR3 is made up of 15 amino acids. The DNA for the CDR3 is TGTGCCAGCAGTTTGGGCCGTTTAATGAACACTGAAGCTTTCTTT. This sequence encodes CASSLGRLMNTEAFF.

The V gene is TRBV10-3, the J gene TRBJ2-7; 7 bases map to TRBD1. Germline loops: CDR1 ENHRY, CDR2 SYGVKD. The CDR3 loop spans 14 amino acids. V lost 6 bases and J lost 2; bases outside the gene matches: 7. DNA for the CDR3: TGTGCCATCAGAAGGGACAGACTTACCTACGAGCAGTACTTC. Translated, it gives CAIRRDRLTYEQYF.

This clone was found a few times. A read error may account for a junction end that differs from germline. This chain connects TRBV7-3 to TRBJ2-7, with 8 bases fitting TRBD1. Germline CDR1 and CDR2: SGHTA and FQGTGA. The CDR3 has 12 amino acids. As DNA, the CDR3 is TGTTCCAGCAAGACAGGGGCCTACGAGCAGTACTTC. Amino acids: CSSKTGAYEQYF.